These T cell receptor beta chains were read from a single sample in a study of shared clonotypes between healthy human individuals. Measured with immunoSEQ multiplex PCR; TCRdb has only the in-frame clones, and not every one. The table has about 2 million clones, about 95% seen once. Specimen: naive CD8+ T cells sorted from blood. These TCRs come from a man between 18 and 29 years old in good health. Both conserved end residues are part of each CDR3. The D gene is left open where the match is weak. Clone size is stated in some rows and not others, as once, few, many or a class when expanded.

D gene: TRBD2
clone size: -
J gene: TRBJ2-7
V gene: TRBV27
CDR3 DNA: TGTGCCAGCAGCCAAATGACTAGCGGGGGCGAGCAGTACTTC
CDR3 protein: CASSQMTSGGEQYF

D gene: -
clone size: -
J gene: TRBJ1-2
V gene: TRBV30
CDR3 DNA: TGTGCCTGGAGCGATCAAATGGTTGGCTACACCTTC
CDR3 protein: CAWSDQMVGYTF

D gene: -
clone size: -
J gene: TRBJ2-7
V gene: TRBV5-4
CDR3 DNA: TGTGCCAGCAGCTTGTCCGGGTCCTACTACGAGCAGTACTTC
CDR3 protein: CASSLSGSYYEQYF

D gene: -
clone size: -
J gene: TRBJ2-7
V gene: TRBV29-1
CDR3 DNA: TGCAGCGTTGAGGGGCCGGTGGGGGAGCAGTACTTC
CDR3 protein: CSVEGPVGEQYF

D gene: TRBD2
clone size: -
J gene: TRBJ2-1
V gene: TRBV19
CDR3 DNA: TGTGCCAGTAGTATAGTCTTTGCGGGGGGAAGCAATGAGCAGTTCTTC
CDR3 protein: CASSIVFAGGSNEQFF

D gene: -
clone size: -
J gene: TRBJ1-5
V gene: TRBV11-3
CDR3 DNA: TGTGCCCCAAGGTTTCGGCAGCCCCAGCATTTT
CDR3 protein: CAPRFRQPQHF

D gene: TRBD2
clone size: -
J gene: TRBJ2-3
V gene: TRBV10-2
CDR3 DNA: TGCGCCAGCGGGGAAGGGACTAGCGGTATCACAGATACGCAGTATTTT
CDR3 protein: CASGEGTSGITDTQYF

D gene: -
clone size: -
J gene: TRBJ1-1
V gene: TRBV30
CDR3 DNA: TGTGCCTGGACCCCGGGACACGCCGTGAACACTGAAGCTTTCTTT
CDR3 protein: CAWTPGHAVNTEAFF

D gene: -
clone size: -
J gene: TRBJ2-7
V gene: TRBV6-6
CDR3 DNA: TGTGCCAGCAATCCCGGGGGCTCCTACGAGCAGTACTTC
CDR3 protein: CASNPGGSYEQYF

D gene: TRBD2
clone size: -
J gene: TRBJ2-2
V gene: TRBV9
CDR3 DNA: TGTGCCAGCGGGACTAGCGGTTACACCGGGGAGCTGTTTTTT
CDR3 protein: CASGTSGYTGELFF

D gene: TRBD1
clone size: -
J gene: TRBJ2-2
V gene: TRBV11-2
CDR3 DNA: TGTGCCAGCGATTCTCCCGGGACAGCGAACACCGGGGAGCTGTTTTTT
CDR3 protein: CASDSPGTANTGELFF

D gene: -
clone size: -
J gene: TRBJ2-2
V gene: TRBV10-3
CDR3 DNA: TGTGCCATAAATAGCCGGGACGGCAACACCGGGGAGCTGTTTTTT
CDR3 protein: CAINSRDGNTGELFF

D gene: -
clone size: -
J gene: TRBJ2-2
V gene: TRBV4-3
CDR3 DNA: TGCGCCAGCAGCCAAGATCTGCCAGGGGGGACCGGGGAGCTGTTTTTT
CDR3 protein: CASSQDLPGGTGELFF

D gene: -
clone size: many
J gene: TRBJ1-1
V gene: TRBV30
CDR3 DNA: TGTGCCTGGGGCGGCTACACTGAAGCTTTCTTT
CDR3 protein: CAWGGYTEAFF

D gene: TRBD2
clone size: -
J gene: TRBJ2-1
V gene: TRBV4-1
CDR3 DNA: TGCGCCAGCAGCCGCCGACTAGCGGGAGCCAATGAGCAGTTCTTC
CDR3 protein: CASSRRLAGANEQFF

D gene: TRBD1
clone size: -
J gene: TRBJ2-7
V gene: TRBV27
CDR3 DNA: TGTGCCAGCAGTACGTACAGGACAGGGTTCTACGAGCAGTACTTC
CDR3 protein: CASSTYRTGFYEQYF

D gene: TRBD2
clone size: -
J gene: TRBJ2-3
V gene: TRBV7-3
CDR3 DNA: TGTGCCAGCAGCTTACTAGCGGGGGTGAGAGATACGCAGTATTTT
CDR3 protein: CASSLLAGVRDTQYF

D gene: -
clone size: -
J gene: TRBJ2-5
V gene: TRBV5-4
CDR3 DNA: TGTGCCAGCAGCCCGGGCAGGGGACTCGTCGACCAAGAGACCCAGTACTTC
CDR3 protein: CASSPGRGLVDQETQYF

D gene: -
clone size: once
J gene: TRBJ2-7
V gene: TRBV19
CDR3 DNA: TGTGCCAGTAGTATCGATGACGCGACGATCTACGAGCAGTACTTC
CDR3 protein: CASSIDDATIYEQYF

D gene: TRBD2
clone size: -
J gene: TRBJ2-7
V gene: TRBV2
CDR3 DNA: TGTGCCAGCAGTGCGGGGGGGGAGTCCTACGAGCAGTACTTC
CDR3 protein: CASSAGGESYEQYF

D gene: -
clone size: once
J gene: TRBJ1-1
V gene: TRBV2
CDR3 DNA: TGTGCCAGCAGCCAGGGTTCGGGCACTGAAGCTTTCTTT
CDR3 protein: CASSQGSGTEAFF

D gene: -
clone size: -
J gene: TRBJ2-2
V gene: TRBV10-1
CDR3 DNA: TGCGCCAGCAGCTACCTCAGGGAGGTCACCGGGGAGCTGTTTTTT
CDR3 protein: CASSYLREVTGELFF

D gene: -
clone size: -
J gene: TRBJ2-5
V gene: TRBV27
CDR3 DNA: TGTGCCAGCAAAACTTATCGCGAGGATAGAGAGACCCAGTACTTC
CDR3 protein: CASKTYREDRETQYF

D gene: -
clone size: -
J gene: TRBJ2-7
V gene: TRBV6-5
CDR3 DNA: TGTGCCAGCAGTTACTCCTTCGGCTACGAGCAGTACTTC
CDR3 protein: CASSYSFGYEQYF

D gene: -
clone size: -
J gene: TRBJ1-2
V gene: TRBV7-9
CDR3 DNA: TGTGCCAGCCGACGGAGGGCAGACTATGGCTACACCTTC
CDR3 protein: CASRRRADYGYTF

D gene: -
clone size: -
J gene: TRBJ1-4
V gene: TRBV27
CDR3 DNA: TGTGCCAGCAGGAATCTCCCGACAGTAGATAATGAAAAACTGTTTTTT
CDR3 protein: CASRNLPTVDNEKLFF

D gene: TRBD1
clone size: -
J gene: TRBJ1-2
V gene: TRBV10-3
CDR3 DNA: TGTGCCATCAGTGGGGGGACAGGGGACGGCTACACCTTC
CDR3 protein: CAISGGTGDGYTF

D gene: -
clone size: -
J gene: TRBJ2-7
V gene: TRBV28
CDR3 DNA: TGTGCCAGCAGTTTGACGGGGTCCTCCTACGAGCAGTACTTC
CDR3 protein: CASSLTGSSYEQYF

D gene: TRBD2
clone size: -
J gene: TRBJ2-3
V gene: TRBV7-8
CDR3 DNA: TGTGCCAGCAGCCTAGCGGGTCCCGCAGATACGCAGTATTTT
CDR3 protein: CASSLAGPADTQYF

D gene: -
clone size: -
J gene: TRBJ2-3
V gene: TRBV10-3
CDR3 DNA: TGTGCCATCAGTGAGTCGGCAGGGGTTGCAGATACGCAGTATTTT
CDR3 protein: CAISESAGVADTQYF

D gene: -
clone size: -
J gene: TRBJ2-5
V gene: TRBV7-2
CDR3 DNA: TGTGCCAGCAGCTTAGTAGACTTACAAGAGACCCAGTACTTC
CDR3 protein: CASSLVDLQETQYF

D gene: -
clone size: -
J gene: TRBJ1-2
V gene: TRBV7-9
CDR3 DNA: TGTGCCAACCTAGACGCAGACAACTATGGCTACACCTTC
CDR3 protein: CANLDADNYGYTF

D gene: -
clone size: -
J gene: TRBJ1-2
V gene: TRBV6-1
CDR3 DNA: TGTGCCAGCAGTGACGGGACACCTCACTATGGCTACACCTTC
CDR3 protein: CASSDGTPHYGYTF

D gene: -
clone size: -
J gene: TRBJ2-5
V gene: TRBV10-2
CDR3 DNA: TGCGCCAGCAGTGAATGGGCAGAAGAGACCCAGTACTTC
CDR3 protein: CASSEWAEETQYF